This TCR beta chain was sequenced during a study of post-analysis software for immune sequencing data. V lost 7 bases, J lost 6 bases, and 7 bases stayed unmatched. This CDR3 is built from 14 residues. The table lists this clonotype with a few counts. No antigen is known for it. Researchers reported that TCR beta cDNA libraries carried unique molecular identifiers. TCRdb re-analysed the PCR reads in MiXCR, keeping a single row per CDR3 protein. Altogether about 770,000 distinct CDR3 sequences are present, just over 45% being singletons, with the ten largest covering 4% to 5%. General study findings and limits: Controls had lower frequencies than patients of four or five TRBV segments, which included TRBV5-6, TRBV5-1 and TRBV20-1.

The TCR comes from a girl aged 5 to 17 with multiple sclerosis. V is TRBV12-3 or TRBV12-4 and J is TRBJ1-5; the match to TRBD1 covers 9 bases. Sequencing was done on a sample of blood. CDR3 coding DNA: TGTGCCAGCAAGACAGGGGGTGGCAGTCAGCCCCAGCATTTT. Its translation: CASKTGGGSQPQHF.